A selection of T cell receptor beta chains follows, all from one sample in a study of blood T cell repertoires in COVID-19. TCRdb's copy holds only in-frame clones and misses some; the assay was immunoSEQ multiplex PCR. The repertoire holds around 92,000 clones, with about 82% as singletons. The material sequenced was peripheral blood. The receptors derive from a human donor in a cohort sampled during active COVID-19. Both conserved end residues are part of each CDR3. Each record gives: J gene, clone size, V gene, D gene, CDR3 protein. The D gene is left open where the match is weak. Only some rows state a clone size, as once, few, many or a class for expanded clones.

>TRBJ2-7|NA|TRBV2|TRBD1
CASSGQGKFYEQYF
>TRBJ2-7|NA|TRBV2|TRBD2
CASTLLAGGYEQYF
>TRBJ1-1|NA|TRBV27|TRBD1
CASTPGTGGQNTEAFF
>TRBJ2-1|NA|TRBV28|NA
CASSANSGGAYNEQFF
>TRBJ2-7|NA|TRBV7-8|TRBD1
CASSEGRTGLYEQYF
>TRBJ1-6|NA|TRBV4-1|TRBD1
CASSHLTGSNSPLHF
>TRBJ2-7|once|TRBV27|TRBD2
CASSLSGGRVEQYF
>TRBJ1-1|NA|TRBV6-5|NA
CASSYTGTLNEAFF
>TRBJ2-3|NA|TRBV20-1|NA
CSAGVGDTQYF
>TRBJ1-2|NA|TRBV6-2/TRBV6-3|NA
CASSYPRQVYGYTF
>TRBJ2-1|NA|TRBV7-9|TRBD2
CASSLPQASGVDEQFF
>TRBJ2-2|few|TRBV6-2/TRBV6-3|NA
CASSYSPWTGRTGELFF
>TRBJ1-3|NA|TRBV3-1/TRBV3-2|TRBD1
CASSQGMTGTGNTIYF
>TRBJ2-7|NA|TRBV5-4|TRBD1
CASSVGPEAHRGQGAYEQYF
>TRBJ1-6|NA|TRBV4-3|NA
CASSQSAQTVNSPLHF
>TRBJ2-2|NA|TRBV20-1|NA
CSASFRNTGELFF
>TRBJ2-2|NA|TRBV4-1|TRBD1
CASSQGDRGANTGELFF
>TRBJ1-2|NA|TRBV6-5|TRBD1
CASSLDRNYGYTF
>TRBJ2-5|NA|TRBV7-9|NA
CASSQRGAPQETQYF
>TRBJ2-2|many|TRBV18|NA
CASSPGAQGNTGELFF
>TRBJ2-3|NA|TRBV11-2|TRBD2
CASSLGSGGTRTDTQYF
>TRBJ2-3|NA|TRBV2|TRBD1
CAGSRTGRDTQYF
>TRBJ2-3|NA|TRBV5-1|TRBD2
CASKGGGGTDTQYF
>TRBJ2-7|NA|TRBV9|TRBD1
CASSGTGGSYEQYF
>TRBJ1-1|NA|TRBV19|TRBD1
CASSIQGGMGSEAFF
>TRBJ2-7|NA|TRBV9|NA
CASSVAAGPAYEQYF